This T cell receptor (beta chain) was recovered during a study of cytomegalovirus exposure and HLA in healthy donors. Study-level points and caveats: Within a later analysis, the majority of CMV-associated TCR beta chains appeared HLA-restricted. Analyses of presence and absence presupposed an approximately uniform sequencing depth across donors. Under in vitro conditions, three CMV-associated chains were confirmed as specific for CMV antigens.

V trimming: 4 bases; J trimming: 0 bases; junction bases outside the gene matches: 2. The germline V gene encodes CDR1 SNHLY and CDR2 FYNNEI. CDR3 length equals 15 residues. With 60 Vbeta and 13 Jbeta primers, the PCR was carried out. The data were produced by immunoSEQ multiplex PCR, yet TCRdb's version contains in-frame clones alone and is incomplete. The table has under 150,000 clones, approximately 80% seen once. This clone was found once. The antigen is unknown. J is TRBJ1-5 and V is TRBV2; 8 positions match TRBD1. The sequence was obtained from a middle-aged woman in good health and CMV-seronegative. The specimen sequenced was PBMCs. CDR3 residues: CASSGQGYSNQPQHF. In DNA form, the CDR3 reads TGTGCCAGCAGTGGACAGGGGTATAGCAATCAGCCCCAGCATTTT.